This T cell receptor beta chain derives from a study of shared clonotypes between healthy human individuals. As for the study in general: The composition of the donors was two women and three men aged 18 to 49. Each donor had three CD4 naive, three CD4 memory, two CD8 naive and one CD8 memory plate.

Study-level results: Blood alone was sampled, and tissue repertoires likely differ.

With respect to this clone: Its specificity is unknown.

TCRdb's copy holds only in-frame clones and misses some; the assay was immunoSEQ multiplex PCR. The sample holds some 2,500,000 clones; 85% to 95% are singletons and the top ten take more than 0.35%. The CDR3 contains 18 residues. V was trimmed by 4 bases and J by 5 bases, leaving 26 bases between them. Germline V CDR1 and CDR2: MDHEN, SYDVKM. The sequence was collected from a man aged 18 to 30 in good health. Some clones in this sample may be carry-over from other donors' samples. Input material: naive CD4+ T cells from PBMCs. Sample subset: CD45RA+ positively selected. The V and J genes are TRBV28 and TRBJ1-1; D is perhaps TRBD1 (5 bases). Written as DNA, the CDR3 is TGTGCCAGCAGTTCCTATGACCCCCTCCGGGCCGGGGGAACTGAAGCTTTCTTT. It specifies CASSSYDPLRAGGTEAFF.